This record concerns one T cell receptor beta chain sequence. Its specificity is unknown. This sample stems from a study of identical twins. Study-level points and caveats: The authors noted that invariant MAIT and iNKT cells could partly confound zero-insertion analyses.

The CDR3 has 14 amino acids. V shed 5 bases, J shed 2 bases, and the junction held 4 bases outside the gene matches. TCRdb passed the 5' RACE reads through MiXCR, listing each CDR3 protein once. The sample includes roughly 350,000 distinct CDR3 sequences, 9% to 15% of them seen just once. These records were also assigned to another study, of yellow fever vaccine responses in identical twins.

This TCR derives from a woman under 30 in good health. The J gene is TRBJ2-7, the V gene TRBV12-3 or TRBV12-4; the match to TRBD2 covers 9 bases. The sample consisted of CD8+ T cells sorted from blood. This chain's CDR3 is CASSISGSAYEQYF. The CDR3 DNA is TGTGCCAGCAGTATTAGCGGGAGTGCCTACGAGCAGTACTTC.